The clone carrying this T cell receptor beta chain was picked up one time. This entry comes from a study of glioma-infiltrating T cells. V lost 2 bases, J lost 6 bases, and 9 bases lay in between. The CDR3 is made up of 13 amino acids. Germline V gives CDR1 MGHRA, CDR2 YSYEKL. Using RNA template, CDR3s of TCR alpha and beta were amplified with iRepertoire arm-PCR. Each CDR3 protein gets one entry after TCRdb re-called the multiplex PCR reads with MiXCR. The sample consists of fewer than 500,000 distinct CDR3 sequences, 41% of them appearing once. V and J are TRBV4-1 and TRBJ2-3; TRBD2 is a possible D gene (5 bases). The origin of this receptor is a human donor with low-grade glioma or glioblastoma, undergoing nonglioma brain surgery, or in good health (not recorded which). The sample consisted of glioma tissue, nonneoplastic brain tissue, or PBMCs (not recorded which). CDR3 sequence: CASSQLRADTQYF. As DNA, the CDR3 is TGCGCCAGCAGCCAACTGCGGGCCGATACGCAGTATTTT.